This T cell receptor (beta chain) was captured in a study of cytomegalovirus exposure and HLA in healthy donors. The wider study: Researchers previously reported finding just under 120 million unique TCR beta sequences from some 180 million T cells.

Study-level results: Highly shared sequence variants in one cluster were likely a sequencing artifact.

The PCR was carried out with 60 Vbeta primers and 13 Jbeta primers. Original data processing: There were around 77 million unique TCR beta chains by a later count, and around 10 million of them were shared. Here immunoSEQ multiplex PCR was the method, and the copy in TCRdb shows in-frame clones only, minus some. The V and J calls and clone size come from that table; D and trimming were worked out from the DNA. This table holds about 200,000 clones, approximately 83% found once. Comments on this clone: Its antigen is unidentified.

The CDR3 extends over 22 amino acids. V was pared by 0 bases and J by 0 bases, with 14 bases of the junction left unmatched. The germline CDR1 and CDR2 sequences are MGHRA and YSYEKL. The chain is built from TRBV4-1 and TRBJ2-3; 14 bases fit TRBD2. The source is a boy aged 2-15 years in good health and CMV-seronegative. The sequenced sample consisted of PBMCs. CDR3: CASSQDRAPGLAGGTSTDTQYF. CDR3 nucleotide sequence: TGCGCCAGCAGCCAAGATCGGGCCCCCGGACTAGCGGGGGGTACAAGCACAGATACGCAGTATTTT.